Below are 16 T cell receptor beta chains sequenced from a single sample in a study of a mutant IDH1 vaccine in newly diagnosed glioma. Indicated time point: week 23, last vaccination. Every single dose of the vaccine, 300 ug of mutant IDH1 20-mer peptide, came with topical imiquimod. Their antigens remain unidentified. This table comes from immunoSEQ multiplex PCR, and its TCRdb copy is limited to in-frame clones, with some not included. The table records some 80,000 clones, approximately 85% of them present only once. The input for sequencing was PBMCs, taken from a glioma patient whose treatment included an IDH1 peptide vaccine. Every receptor here comes from a woman between 45 and 65 years old with glioma.

The rearrangement joins TRBV10-2 to TRBJ2-1; 9 bases match TRBD1. J gave up 6 bases and V 6 bases, and 3 bases lay outside the gene matches. This CDR3 comprises 13 residues. CDR1 is WSHSY, CDR2 SAAADI, per germline. Here the CDR3 reads CASRRQGGNEQFF. The CDR3 DNA follows: TGCGCCAGCAGACGACAGGGGGGCAATGAGCAGTTCTTC.

The rearrangement joins TRBV11-2 to TRBJ2-7; D is ambiguous. In germline, CDR1 is SGHAT, CDR2 FQNNGV. This CDR3 region has 13 residues. V gave up 4 bases and J gave up 4 bases, with 11 bases separating them. The CDR3 protein is CASSSLGSYEQYF. In nucleotides, the CDR3 is TGTGCCAGCAGCTCTCTTGGATCGTACGAGCAGTACTTC.

The J gene is TRBJ2-1, the V gene TRBV7-9, with a weak D call TRBD1 (7 bases). Germline V gene data show CDR1 as SEHNR and CDR2 as FQNEAQ (reference sequence). The CDR3 is 14 residues long. V was shortened by 5 bases and J by 8 bases, with 16 bases between the two germline ends. CDR3 sequence: CASSITTRGDEQFF. The CDR3 DNA is TGTGCCAGCAGCATTACTACCAGGGGGGATGAGCAGTTCTTC.

The genes are TRBV7-2 and TRBJ2-2; 11 positions match TRBD2. After removal of 5 bases from V and 5 bases from J, the junction contained 7 bases not matched to a gene. Per germline, CDR1 SGHTA and CDR2 FQGNSA. The CDR3 loop spans 16 amino acids. The CDR3 DNA reads TGTGCCAGCAGCGTACTAGCGGGAGATGAGACCGGGGAGCTGTTTTTT. Its protein is CASSVLAGDETGELFF.

This chain's CDR3 is CASSQTSMALRGQYF. DNA for the CDR3: TGTGCCAGCAGCCAGACGTCAATGGCCCTAAGGGGGCAGTACTTC. The chain couples TRBV7-6 to TRBJ2-7; a weak D match, TRBD1 (5 bases). CDR3 length equals 15 residues. Germline CDR1 SGHVS, CDR2 FNYEAQ. The V and J ends lost 5 bases and 9 bases respectively, with 23 bases between them.

This chain links TRBV14 with TRBJ2-5, with 7 bases aligning to TRBD2. The V segment lost 5 bases and the J segment 7 bases; nucleotides outside the gene matches: 10. This CDR3 has 14 residues. The germline gives CDR1 SGHDN, CDR2 FVKESK. The CDR3 is CASSTRTRSGTQYF. CDR3 nucleotide sequence: TGTGCCAGCAGCACCCGGACTAGGTCAGGGACCCAGTACTTC.

The rearrangement links TRBV4-2 to TRBJ1-5; D may be TRBD1 (5 bases). The germline V and J ends were trimmed by 4 bases and 6 bases, with 10 bases remaining between them. The CDR3 sequence is 13 residues long. From germline, CDR1 is LGHNA and CDR2 YNFKEQ. The CDR3 bases are TGTGCCAGCAGCCTTCAGGGCGGTCAGCCCCAGCATTTT. It codes for CASSLQGGQPQHF.

The V call is TRBV10-1, the J call TRBJ2-2; 13 bases are shared with TRBD2. This CDR3 is 15 amino acids long. Per germline, CDR1 WNHNN and CDR2 SYGVQD (reference sequence). V shed 5 bases and J 6 bases; nucleotides not matched to a gene: 3. The CDR3 DNA reads TGCGCCAGCAGTTATGGACTAGCGGGAGCCGGGGAGCTGTTTTTT. This sequence encodes CASSYGLAGAGELFF.

This chain uses TRBV5-5 with TRBJ2-7; the D gene is possibly TRBD1 (6 bases). The V end lost 0 bases, the J end lost 2 bases, and 12 bases lay between the germline ends. The CDR3 runs 15 residues. Germline V gene data show CDR1 as SGHKS and CDR2 as YYEKEE (reference sequence). The CDR3 DNA is TGTGCCAGCAGCTTGGGGTGGGGGCAAACCTACGAGCAGTACTTC. Translation: CASSLGWGQTYEQYF.

This sequence joins TRBV11-2 and TRBJ1-5; D might be TRBD1 (5 bases). Germline V CDR1 and CDR2: SGHAT, FQNNGV. V was trimmed by 5 bases and J by 4 bases, leaving 15 bases between them. The CDR3 consists of 15 residues. CDR3 in DNA: TGTGCCAGCAGCGCGGTAGCGGGACGAAATCAGCCCCAGCATTTT. It translates to CASSAVAGRNQPQHF.

V and J are TRBV10-3 and TRBJ2-3; perhaps TRBD2 as D (6 bases). V lost 6 bases and J lost 0, with 19 bases in between. This CDR3 has 17 residues. Germline CDR1 ENHRY, CDR2 SYGVKD. The CDR3 bases are TGTGCCATCAGGAGGGGCAGGGAAGGGACTAGCACAGATACGCAGTATTTT. It codes for CAIRRGREGTSTDTQYF.

The chain couples TRBV28 to TRBJ2-1, with a tentative D call TRBD2 (6 bases). The germline V and J ends were trimmed by 0 bases and 2 bases, with 8 bases remaining between them. CDR3 size: 15 residues. Looked up from germline, CDR1 is MDHEN and CDR2 is SYDVKM. The CDR3 spells CASSLWPGAYNEQFF. In nucleotides, the CDR3 is TGTGCCAGCAGTTTATGGCCGGGGGCCTACAATGAGCAGTTCTTC. The entire variable domain, with the rest obtained from reference TRBV28 and TRBJ2-1, is as follows: DVKVTQSSRYLVKRTGEKVFLECVQDMDHENMFWYRQDPGLGLRLIYFSYDVKMKEKGDIPEGYSVSREKKERFSLILESASTNQTSMYLCASSLWPGAYNEQFFGPGTRLTVL.

The rearrangement links TRBV25-1 to TRBJ2-2; D is unresolved. V dropped 5 bases and J dropped 2 bases, with 9 bases sitting between them. This CDR3 has 14 residues. Germline CDR1 reads MGHDK; CDR2 reads SYGVNS. The CDR3 DNA follows: TGTGCCAGCAGTTACAGTGTTAACACCGGGGAGCTGTTTTTT. Its protein product is CASSYSVNTGELFF.

The chain is built from TRBV5-1 and TRBJ2-3; 7 bases are a match to TRBD1. Germline loops: CDR1 SGHRS, CDR2 YFSETQ. This CDR3 spans 16 amino acids. The V gene end was trimmed by 4 bases and the J gene end by 0 bases; junction bases not matched to a gene: 8. CDR3 region: CASSSRQGSSTDTQYF. The CDR3 DNA sequence: TGCGCCAGCAGCAGCCGACAGGGATCTAGCACAGATACGCAGTATTTT.

This sequence joins TRBV28 and TRBJ1-2; 9 nucleotides line up with TRBD1. The CDR3 has 14 amino acids. V dropped 2 bases and J dropped 8; count of bases not matched to a gene: 6. CDR1 and CDR2 from the germline V gene are MDHEN and SYDVKM. CDR3 bases: TGTGCCAGCAGTTTAGACAGGGGGATCGACGGCTACACCTTC. Residues: CASSLDRGIDGYTF.

V usage is TRBV18 and J usage is TRBJ2-2; TRBD1 might be the D (6 bases). The germline V gene encodes CDR1 KGHSH and CDR2 LQKENI. V gave up 3 bases and J gave up 5 bases, with 16 bases separating them. The CDR3 runs 16 residues. The CDR3 coding sequence is TGTGCCAGCTCACCCCTAGGAACCAGGGGAACCGGGGAGCTGTTTTTT. It codes for CASSPLGTRGTGELFF. Full variable domain (rest looked up from reference TRBV18 and TRBJ2-2): NAGVMQNPRHLVRRRGQEARLRCSPMKGHSHVYWYRQLPEEGLKFMVYLQKENIIDESGMPKERFSAEFPKEGPSILRIQQVVRGDSAAYFCASSPLGTRGTGELFFGEGSRLTVL.